This TCR beta chain is drawn from a study of CD8+CD57+ T cells in acquired aplastic anemia. Study summary: Sorted CD4+ and CD8+ cell DNA averaged around 3 ug. Study results and caveats: Overlap between patients and controls comprised just under 30 CD8+ CDR3 sequences.

The template for TCR beta VDJ and CDR3 sequence profiling was genomic DNA. TCRdb re-analysed the reads in MiXCR, keeping a single row per CDR3 protein. Of 180,000 or so distinct CDR3 sequences listed, 48% are singletons. Patients selected for sequencing had displayed CD8+CD57+ cell expansion by flow cytometry. Patients were treatment-naive when blood was sampled. The CDR3 covers 11 residues. The J segment lost 9 bases and the V segment lost 4 bases, leaving 1 base of the junction unmatched. CDR1 and CDR2 from the germline V gene are SGHTA and FQGNSA. This clonotype was observed a handful of times. Its target is unknown.

This clonotype originated in a human donor with aplastic anemia. The chain combines TRBV7-2 with TRBJ2-7; TRBD2 aligns across 9 bases. Sequencing input: sorted CD4+, CD8+, or CD8+CD57+ T cells (not recorded which) from PBMCs. The CDR3 region has the DNA TGTGCCAGCAGCTCGACTAGCGGGCAGTACTTC. As protein: CASSSTSGQYF. The variable domain in full, with the rest retrieved from reference TRBV7-2 and TRBJ2-7, is GAGVSQSPSNKVTEKGKDVELRCDPISGHTALYWYRQSLGQGLEFLIYFQGNSAPDKSGLPSDRFSAERTGGSVSTLTIQRTQQEDSAVYLCASSSTSGQYFGPGTRLTVT.